This T cell receptor beta chain comes out of a study of T cells expressing NK-cell markers. Broader study findings: The study found these clonotypes also leading the CD3+CD56-NKG2C+ fraction in a few donors. The study found dominant NKG2C+ clonotypes at roughly 1.0-8% of CD8+ T cells in six donors.

Germline lookup yields CDR1 SGHNT and CDR2 YYREEE (reference sequence). The CDR3 totals 13 residues. TCRdb reprocessed the 5' RACE reads and reports one entry per CDR3 protein, with no DNA. The sample shows approximately 460,000 distinct CDR3 sequences, and roughly 7.2% sits with its ten largest clones. In regard to this clonotype: Its antigen is not identified.

This receptor was identified in a woman between 18 and 69 years old in good health. The V call is TRBV5-4, the J call TRBJ2-1. Sequencing was performed on blood T cells: a sorted CD56 or NKG2C T cell subset, CD4+ or CD8+ T cells, or bulk PBMC T cells (not recorded which). The chain's CDR3 is CASSSVLNNEQFF.